These T cell receptor beta chains were read from a single sample in a study of T-cell memory formation after mild COVID-19. TCRdb called the 5' RACE reads again in MiXCR, with one record for every CDR3 protein. Among some 210,000 distinct CDR3 sequences listed, approximately 20% were seen once. Sample: PBMCs or a T cell subset sorted from them (not recorded which). All receptors come from an adult woman who had mild COVID-19 (a few samples of this study predate the infection). Cell type and time point are not known. Each CDR3 is given with its conserved first and last residue. A D gene is named only where the DNA matches it firmly. Size values are once, few and many counts, or a class for expanded clones, and some rows have none.

d_call j_call clone_size v_call cdr3_nt cdr3_aa
- TRBJ2-7 - TRBV20-1 TGCAGTGCACAGAGAGGTCAGGTGAGAACCTACGAGCAGTACTTC CSAQRGQVRTYEQYF
- TRBJ2-5 many TRBV5-6 TGTGCCAGCAGCCATACAATGTACTTC CASSHTMYF
TRBD1 TRBJ1-1 - TRBV4-3 TGCGCCAGCAGCCTTGGGACAGAGACTGGCACTGAAGCTTTCTTT CASSLGTETGTEAFF
TRBD1 TRBJ1-2 few TRBV4-3 TGCGCCAGCAGCCAGAAGACAGGGGGCGCGAATGGCTACACCTTC CASSQKTGGANGYTF
- TRBJ2-2 few TRBV4-1 TGCGCCAGCAGCCAAGAGGGCGCAATGGCGGTCGGGGAGCTGTTTTTT CASSQEGAMAVGELFF
- TRBJ1-1 few TRBV6-1 TGTGCCAGCAGTGATATGGGGGCCCGGGCCACTGAAGCTTTCTTT CASSDMGARATEAFF
- TRBJ2-7 - TRBV4-2 TGTGCCAGCAGCCCGTTAGTCGCGGTCTACGAGCAGTACTTC CASSPLVAVYEQYF
TRBD1 TRBJ2-6 - TRBV29-1 TGCAGCGTTGTCGGGACAGGGGACTCTGGGGCCAACGTCCTGACTTTC CSVVGTGDSGANVLTF
TRBD1 TRBJ1-6 once TRBV6-6 TGTGCCAGCAGTACGCGGGACAGGGGGAATTCACCCCTCCACTTT CASSTRDRGNSPLHF
- TRBJ2-1 many TRBV12-3/TRBV12-4 TGTGCCAGCAGTCCAGGGAATGAGCAGTTCTTC CASSPGNEQFF
TRBD1 TRBJ2-3 few TRBV10-3 TGTGCCATCAGTGAGTCAGAGACAGGGCGAGATACGCAGTATTTT CAISESETGRDTQYF
- TRBJ2-2 few TRBV20-1 TGCAGTGCTAGAGACAGAAACACCGGGGAGCTGTTTTTT CSARDRNTGELFF
- TRBJ2-1 - TRBV20-1 TGCAGTGCTACCTACGTACAGGGGACTTACAATGAGCAGTTCTTC CSATYVQGTYNEQFF
TRBD1 TRBJ1-6 - TRBV7-8 TGTGCCAGCAGCTCTATCCCACGGACAGGGATGACCTATAATTCACCCCTCCACTTT CASSSIPRTGMTYNSPLHF
- TRBJ1-1 - TRBV3-1 TGTGCCAGCAGCCAAGGCCGGAGGAACACTGAAGCTTTCTTT CASSQGRRNTEAFF
- TRBJ1-1 - TRBV20-1 TGCAGTGCTAGAGAGGGGTCAGGGAACACTGAAGCTTTCTTT CSAREGSGNTEAFF
TRBD1 TRBJ1-2 - TRBV6-1 TGTGCCAGCAGTGAAGTTCCAGGGGGGTACTATGGCTACACCTTC CASSEVPGGYYGYTF
- TRBJ2-7 few TRBV2 TGTGCCAGCAGTGAAGGAGGGCTATCCAGCTCCTACGAGCAGTACTTC CASSEGGLSSSYEQYF
- TRBJ1-1 few TRBV12-3/TRBV12-4 TGTGCCAGCAGTCGCGGCGGGGCCCATAACACTGAAGCTTTCTTT CASSRGGAHNTEAFF
TRBD1 TRBJ2-7 few TRBV29-1 TGCAGCGTTAGAAGGGACAGTCAATCCTACGAGCAGTACTTC CSVRRDSQSYEQYF
- TRBJ2-1 - TRBV5-1 TGCGCCAGCACCCCGGACGGGGGAAAGGAGCAGTTCTTC CASTPDGGKEQFF
- TRBJ1-2 - TRBV4-1 TGCGCCAGCAGCCAAGGCAGAGCTGCTAACTATGGCTACACCTTC CASSQGRAANYGYTF
- TRBJ1-1 - TRBV7-9 TGTGCCAGCAGTCCCCTTAGCGGGAGCACTGAAGCTTTCTTT CASSPLSGSTEAFF